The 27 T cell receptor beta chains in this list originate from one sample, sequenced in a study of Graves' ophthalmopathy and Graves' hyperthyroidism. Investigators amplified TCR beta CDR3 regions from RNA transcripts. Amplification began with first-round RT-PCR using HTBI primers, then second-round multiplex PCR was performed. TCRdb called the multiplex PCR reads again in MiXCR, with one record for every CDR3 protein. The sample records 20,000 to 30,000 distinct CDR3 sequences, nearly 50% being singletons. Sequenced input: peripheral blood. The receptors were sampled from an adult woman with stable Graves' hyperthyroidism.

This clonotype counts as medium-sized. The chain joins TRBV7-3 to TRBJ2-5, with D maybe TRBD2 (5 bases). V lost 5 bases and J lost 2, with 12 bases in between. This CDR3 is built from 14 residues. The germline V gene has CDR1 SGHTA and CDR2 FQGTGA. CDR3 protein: CASSPGLSQETQYF. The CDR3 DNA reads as TGTGCCAGCAGCCCCGGACTTTCACAAGAGACCCAGTACTTC.

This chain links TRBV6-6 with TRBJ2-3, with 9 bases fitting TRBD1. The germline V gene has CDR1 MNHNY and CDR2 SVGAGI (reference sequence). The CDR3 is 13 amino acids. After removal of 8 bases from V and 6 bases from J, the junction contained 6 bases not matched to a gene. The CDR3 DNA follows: TGTGCCAGCTCTACAGGGGGCGGGGATACGCAGTATTTT. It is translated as CASSTGGGDTQYF.

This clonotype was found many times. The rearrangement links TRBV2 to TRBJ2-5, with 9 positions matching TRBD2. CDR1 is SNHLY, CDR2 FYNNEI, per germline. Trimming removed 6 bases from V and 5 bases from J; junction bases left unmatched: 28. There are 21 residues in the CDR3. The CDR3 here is CASRNHDLAGSGGGGWETQYF. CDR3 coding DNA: TGTGCCAGCAGGAACCATGATCTGGCCGGTAGCGGGGGTGGGGGATGGGAGACCCAGTACTTC.

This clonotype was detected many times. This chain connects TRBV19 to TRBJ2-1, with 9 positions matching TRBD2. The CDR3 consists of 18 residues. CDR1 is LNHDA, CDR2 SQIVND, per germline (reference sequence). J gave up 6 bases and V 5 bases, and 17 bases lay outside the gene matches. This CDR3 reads CASSPRNSGGLDSNEQFF. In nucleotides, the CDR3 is TGTGCCAGTAGTCCTCGTAATAGCGGGGGCCTGGATAGCAATGAGCAGTTCTTC.

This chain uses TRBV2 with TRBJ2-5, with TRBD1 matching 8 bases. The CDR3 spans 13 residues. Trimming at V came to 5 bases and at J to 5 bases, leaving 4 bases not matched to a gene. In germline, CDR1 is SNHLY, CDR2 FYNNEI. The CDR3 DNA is TGTGCCAGCAGTTACGACAGGGGTGAGACCCAGTACTTC. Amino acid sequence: CASSYDRGETQYF.

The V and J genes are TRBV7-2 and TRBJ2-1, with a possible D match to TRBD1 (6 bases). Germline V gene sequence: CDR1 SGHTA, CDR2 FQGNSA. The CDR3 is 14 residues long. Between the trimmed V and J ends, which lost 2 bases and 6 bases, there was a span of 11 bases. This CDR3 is CASSLIQGLNEQFF. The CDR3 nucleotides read TGTGCCAGCAGCTTAATACAGGGCCTCAATGAGCAGTTCTTC.

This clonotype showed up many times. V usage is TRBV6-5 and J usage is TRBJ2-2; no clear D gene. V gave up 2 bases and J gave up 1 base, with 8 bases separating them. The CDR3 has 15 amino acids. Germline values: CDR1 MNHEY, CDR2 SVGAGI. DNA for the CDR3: TGTGCCAGCAGTTACGTTCAGTTGAACACCGGGGAGCTGTTTTTT. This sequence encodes CASSYVQLNTGELFF.

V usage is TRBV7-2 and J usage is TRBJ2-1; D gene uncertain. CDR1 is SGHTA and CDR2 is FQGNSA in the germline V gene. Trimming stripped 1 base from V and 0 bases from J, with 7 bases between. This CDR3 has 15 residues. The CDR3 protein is CASSLGLNSYNEQFF. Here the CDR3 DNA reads TGTGCCAGCAGCTTAGGGCTTAACTCCTACAATGAGCAGTTCTTC.

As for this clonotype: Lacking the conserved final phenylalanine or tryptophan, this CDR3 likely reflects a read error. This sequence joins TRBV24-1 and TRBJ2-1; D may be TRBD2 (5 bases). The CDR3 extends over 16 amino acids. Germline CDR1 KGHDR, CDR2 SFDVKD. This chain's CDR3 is CATSDSPRVSYNEQFS. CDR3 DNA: TGTGCCACCAGCGATTCCCCGCGGGTTTCCTACAATGAGCAGTTCTCC.

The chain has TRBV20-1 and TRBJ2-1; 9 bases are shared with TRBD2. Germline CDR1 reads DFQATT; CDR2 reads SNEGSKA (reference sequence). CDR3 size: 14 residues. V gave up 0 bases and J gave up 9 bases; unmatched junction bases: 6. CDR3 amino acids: CSARDCGRGGEQFF. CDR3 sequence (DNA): TGCAGTGCTAGAGATTGCGGGAGGGGCGGTGAGCAGTTCTTC.

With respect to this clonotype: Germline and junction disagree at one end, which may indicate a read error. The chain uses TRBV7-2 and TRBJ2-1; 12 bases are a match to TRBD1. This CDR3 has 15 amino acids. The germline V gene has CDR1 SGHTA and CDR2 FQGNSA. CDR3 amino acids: CASSSRDRGRNEQFF. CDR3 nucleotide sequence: TGTGCGAGCAGCTCCCGGGACAGGGGGCGAAATGAGCAGTTCTTC.

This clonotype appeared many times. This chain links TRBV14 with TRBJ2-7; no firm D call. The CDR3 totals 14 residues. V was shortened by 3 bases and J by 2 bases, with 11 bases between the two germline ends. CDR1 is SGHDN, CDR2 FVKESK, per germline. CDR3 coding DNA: TGTGCCAGCAGCCAGGTCGGCGATACCTACGAGCAGTACTTC. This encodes CASSQVGDTYEQYF.

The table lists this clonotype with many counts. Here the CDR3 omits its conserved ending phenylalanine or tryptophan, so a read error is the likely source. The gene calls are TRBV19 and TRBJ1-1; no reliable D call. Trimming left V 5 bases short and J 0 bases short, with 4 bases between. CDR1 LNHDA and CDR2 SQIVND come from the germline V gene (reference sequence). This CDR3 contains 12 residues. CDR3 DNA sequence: TGTGCCAGTAGTCAGCTGAACACTGAAGCTTTCTAT. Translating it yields CASSQLNTEAFY.

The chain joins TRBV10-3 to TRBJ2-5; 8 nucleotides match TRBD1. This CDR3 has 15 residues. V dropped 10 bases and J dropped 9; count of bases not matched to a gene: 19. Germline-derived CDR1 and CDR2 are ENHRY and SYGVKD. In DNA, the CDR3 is TGTGCCACCTATTCAGGACAGGGTTCATTTCAGCCCCAGTACTTC. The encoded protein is CATYSGQGSFQPQYF.

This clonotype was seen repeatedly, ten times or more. The CDR3 loop reads CASSQDGLAGAYNEQFF. The CDR3, as DNA: TGTGCCAGCAGCCAAGACGGACTAGCGGGAGCCTACAATGAGCAGTTCTTC. This sequence joins TRBV4-2 and TRBJ2-1; the match to TRBD2 covers 13 bases. Germline V gene data show CDR1 as LGHNA and CDR2 as YNFKEQ. The CDR3 sequence is 17 residues long. The ends lost 0 bases at V and 2 bases at J; junction bases unmatched: 1.

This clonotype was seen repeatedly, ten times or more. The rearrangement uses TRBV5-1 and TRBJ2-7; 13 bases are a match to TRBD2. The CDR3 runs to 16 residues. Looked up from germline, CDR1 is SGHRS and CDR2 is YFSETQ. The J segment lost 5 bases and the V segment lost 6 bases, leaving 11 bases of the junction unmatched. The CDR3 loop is CASNQYGGTSGNEQYF. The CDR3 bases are TGCGCCAGCAACCAATACGGGGGGACTAGCGGGAACGAGCAGTACTTC.

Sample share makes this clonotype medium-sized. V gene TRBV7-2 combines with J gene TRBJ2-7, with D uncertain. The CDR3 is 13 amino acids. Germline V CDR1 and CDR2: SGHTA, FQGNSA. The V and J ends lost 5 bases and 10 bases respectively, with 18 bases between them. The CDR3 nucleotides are TGTGCCAGCAGCACGATCGGACCCTATGTCCAGTACTTC. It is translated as CASSTIGPYVQYF.

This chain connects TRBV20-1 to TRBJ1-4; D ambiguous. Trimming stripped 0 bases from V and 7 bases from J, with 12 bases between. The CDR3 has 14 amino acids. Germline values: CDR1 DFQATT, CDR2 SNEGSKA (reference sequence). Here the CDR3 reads CSARDSGRSEKLFF. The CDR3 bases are TGCAGTGCTAGAGATTCGGGTAGGAGTGAAAAACTGTTTTTT.

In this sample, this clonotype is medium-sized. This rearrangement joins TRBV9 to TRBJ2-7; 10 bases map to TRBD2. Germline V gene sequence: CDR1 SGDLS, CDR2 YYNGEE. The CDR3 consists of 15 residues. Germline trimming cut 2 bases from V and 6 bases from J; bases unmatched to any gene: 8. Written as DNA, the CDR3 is TGTGCCAGCAGCGTGTCTAGCGGGAGAGGGGGCGAGCAGTACTTC. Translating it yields CASSVSSGRGGEQYF.

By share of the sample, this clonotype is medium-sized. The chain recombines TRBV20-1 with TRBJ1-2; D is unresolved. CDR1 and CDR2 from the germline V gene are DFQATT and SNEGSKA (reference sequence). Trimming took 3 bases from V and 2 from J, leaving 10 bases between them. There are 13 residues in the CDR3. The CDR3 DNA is TGCAGTGCTAGCCGCCACGGAAACTATGGCTACACCTTC. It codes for CSASRHGNYGYTF.

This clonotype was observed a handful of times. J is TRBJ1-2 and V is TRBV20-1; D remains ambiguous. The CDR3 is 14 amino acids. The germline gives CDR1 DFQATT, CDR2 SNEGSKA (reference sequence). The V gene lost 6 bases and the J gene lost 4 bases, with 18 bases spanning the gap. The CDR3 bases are TGCAGTGCCGAGGGCACTGGGGAATCCTATGGCTACACCTTC. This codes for CSAEGTGESYGYTF.

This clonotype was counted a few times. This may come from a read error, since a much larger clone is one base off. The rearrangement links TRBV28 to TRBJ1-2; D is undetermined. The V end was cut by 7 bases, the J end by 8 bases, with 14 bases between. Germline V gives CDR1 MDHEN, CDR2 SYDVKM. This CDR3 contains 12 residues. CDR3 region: CASNSVGEGYTF. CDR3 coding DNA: TGTGCCAGCAACTCCGTAGGAGAGGGCTACACCTTC.

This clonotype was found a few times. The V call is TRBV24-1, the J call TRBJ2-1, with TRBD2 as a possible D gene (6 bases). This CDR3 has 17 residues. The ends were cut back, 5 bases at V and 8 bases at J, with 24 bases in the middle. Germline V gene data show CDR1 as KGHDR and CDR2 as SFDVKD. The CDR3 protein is CATSGPSGTRLPYEQFF. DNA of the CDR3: TGTGCCACCAGTGGGCCTTCCGGGACTCGGCTTCCTTATGAGCAGTTCTTC.

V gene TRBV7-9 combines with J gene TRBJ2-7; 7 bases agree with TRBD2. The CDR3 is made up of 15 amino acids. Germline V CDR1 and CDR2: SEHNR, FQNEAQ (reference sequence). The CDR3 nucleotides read TGTGCTACCCTCGATGAATGGAGCGGGAACTACGAGCAGTACTTC. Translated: CATLDEWSGNYEQYF.

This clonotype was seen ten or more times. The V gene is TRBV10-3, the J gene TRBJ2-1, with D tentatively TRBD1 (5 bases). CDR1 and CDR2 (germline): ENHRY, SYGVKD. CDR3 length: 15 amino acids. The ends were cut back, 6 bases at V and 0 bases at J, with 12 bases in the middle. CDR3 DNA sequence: TGTGCCATCAGCCTTGACAGAGCCTCCTACAATGAGCAGTTCTTC. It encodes CAISLDRASYNEQFF.

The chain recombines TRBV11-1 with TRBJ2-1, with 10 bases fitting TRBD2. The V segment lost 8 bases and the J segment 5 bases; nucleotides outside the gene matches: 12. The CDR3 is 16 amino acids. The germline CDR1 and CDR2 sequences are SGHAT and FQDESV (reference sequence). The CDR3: CASGSNSGRYHNEQFF. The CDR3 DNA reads TGTGCCAGCGGCTCTAATAGCGGGAGGTACCACAATGAGCAGTTCTTC. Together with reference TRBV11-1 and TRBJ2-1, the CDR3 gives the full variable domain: EAEVAQSPRYKITEKSQAVAFWCDPISGHATLYWYRQILGQGPELLVQFQDESVVDDSQLPKDRFSAERLKGVDSTLKIQPAELGDSAMYLCASGSNSGRYHNEQFFGPGTRLTVL.

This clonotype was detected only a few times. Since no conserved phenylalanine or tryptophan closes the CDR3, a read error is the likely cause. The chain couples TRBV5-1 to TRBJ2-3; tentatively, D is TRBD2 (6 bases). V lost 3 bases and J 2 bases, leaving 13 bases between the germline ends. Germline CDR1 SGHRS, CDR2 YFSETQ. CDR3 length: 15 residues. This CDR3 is CASSYGGVNTDTQYS. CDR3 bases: TGCGCCAGCAGCTACGGGGGAGTTAACACAGATACGCAGTATTCT.